This T cell receptor (beta chain) originates from a study of shared clonotypes between healthy human individuals. Each subset's genomic DNA was split evenly across several immunoSEQ plates. As processed by the authors: Quality scores were absent from the junction-only immunoSEQ sequences, so filtering differed. The data were produced by immunoSEQ multiplex PCR, yet TCRdb's version contains in-frame clones alone and is incomplete. The V and J calls and clone size come from that table; D and trimming were worked out from the DNA. The sample consists of about 2,500,000 clones, approximately 92% of them appearing once. General study findings and limits: Generally, naive subsets (rather than memory subsets) showed larger estimated richness.

Comments on this clone: Its antigen is undetermined.

Adult Caucasians living in Nashville, Tennessee made up all of the donors. The TCR sequence derives from a man between 18 and 35 years old in good health. The sequenced sample was naive CD4+ T cells sorted from blood. Subset here: CD45RA+ positively selected.

The CDR3 is CASSFRPTVGKQAFF. The CDR3 DNA sequence: TGTGCCAGCAGTTTCCGACCGACCGTAGGGAAGCAGGCTTTCTTT. This rearrangement joins TRBV27 to TRBJ1-1; D is ambiguous. This CDR3 is 15 amino acids long. The germline V gene encodes CDR1 MNHEY and CDR2 SMNVEV (reference sequence). The V and J ends lost 3 bases and 11 bases respectively, with 22 bases between them.